These T cell receptor beta chains were read from a single sample in a study of shared clonotypes between healthy human individuals. Here immunoSEQ multiplex PCR was the method, and the copy in TCRdb shows in-frame clones only, minus some. The data hold 2 million to 3 million clones, with around nine tenths observed a single time. The sample consisted of naive CD4+ T cells sorted from blood. All receptors derive from a man aged 18 to 30 in good health. Each CDR3 is given without its conserved first and last residue.

J gene,V gene,CDR3 protein
TRBJ1-6,TRBV7-7,ASSFYYRLPPLH
TRBJ2-7,TRBV6-4,ASRETGGVVSVGLYEQY
TRBJ2-7,TRBV10-2,ASDSDRGTREQY
TRBJ2-5,TRBV7-8,ASSLEGLAGETQY
TRBJ1-5,TRBV2,ASSLDREIVQPQH
TRBJ1-3,TRBV10-3,AISEHQGISGNTIY
TRBJ2-7,TRBV25-1,ASSVGTVFDGEQY
TRBJ1-2,TRBV5-1,ASSFGTGPTLSGGYT
TRBJ1-5,TRBV4-1,ASSQDLKGSNQPQH
TRBJ1-2,TRBV5-1,ASSPRRASEGYGYT
TRBJ1-4,TRBV28,ASTSYQHGVGNEKLF
TRBJ2-3,TRBV7-2,ASSLGGRGLASTDTQY
TRBJ2-3,TRBV19,ASSTDSSTDTQY
TRBJ1-2,TRBV6-5,ASSYQSMAGYT
TRBJ1-2,TRBV9,ASSVDSYGYT
TRBJ2-3,TRBV30,AWTRGITDTQY
NA,TRBV28,ASRSGQSYEQY
TRBJ2-5,TRBV6-1,ASSSLGQGLVSQY
TRBJ1-6,TRBV6-1,ASSEGRSYNSPLH
TRBJ2-7,TRBV4-1,ASSQPGQGYEQY
TRBJ2-1,TRBV4-1,ASSQRQGRSYNEQF
TRBJ1-2,TRBV21-1,ASTRDPWRAGYT
TRBJ2-5,TRBV2,ASSASGHQETQY
TRBJ2-3,TRBV29-1,SVGRGQSSDTQY
TRBJ2-1,TRBV27,ASSLLRPGDDEQF